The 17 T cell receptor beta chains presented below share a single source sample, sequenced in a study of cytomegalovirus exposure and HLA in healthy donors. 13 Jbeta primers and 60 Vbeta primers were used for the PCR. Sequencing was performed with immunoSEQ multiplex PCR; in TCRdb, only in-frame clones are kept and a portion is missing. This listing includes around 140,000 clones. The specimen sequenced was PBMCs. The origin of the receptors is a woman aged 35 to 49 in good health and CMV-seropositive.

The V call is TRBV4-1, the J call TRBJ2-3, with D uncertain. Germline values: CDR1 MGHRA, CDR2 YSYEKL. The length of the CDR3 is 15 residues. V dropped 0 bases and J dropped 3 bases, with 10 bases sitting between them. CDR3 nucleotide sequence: TGCGCCAGCAGCCAAGACCCGACGGGTACAGATACGCAGTATTTT. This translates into CASSQDPTGTDTQYF.

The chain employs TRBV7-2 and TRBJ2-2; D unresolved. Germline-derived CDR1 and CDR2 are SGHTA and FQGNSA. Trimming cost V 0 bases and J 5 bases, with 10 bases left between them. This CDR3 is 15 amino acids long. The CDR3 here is CASSLAGRRTGELFF. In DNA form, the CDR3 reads TGTGCCAGCAGCTTAGCGGGCAGAAGGACCGGGGAGCTGTTTTTT.

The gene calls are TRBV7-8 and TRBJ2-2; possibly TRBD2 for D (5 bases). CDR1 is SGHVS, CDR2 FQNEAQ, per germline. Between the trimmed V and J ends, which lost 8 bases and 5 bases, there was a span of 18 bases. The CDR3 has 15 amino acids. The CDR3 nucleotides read TGTGCCAGCTCGAGGGAGTTTATGGGTACCGGGGAGCTGTTTTTT. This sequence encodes CASSREFMGTGELFF.

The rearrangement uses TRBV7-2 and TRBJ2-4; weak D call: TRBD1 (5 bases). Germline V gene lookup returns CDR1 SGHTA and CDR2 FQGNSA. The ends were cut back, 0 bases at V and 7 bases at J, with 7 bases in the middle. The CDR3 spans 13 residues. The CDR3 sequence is CASSLAGVNIQYF. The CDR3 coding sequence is TGTGCCAGCAGCTTAGCAGGGGTGAACATTCAGTACTTC. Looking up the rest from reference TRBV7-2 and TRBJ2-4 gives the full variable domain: GAGVSQSPSNKVTEKGKDVELRCDPISGHTALYWYRQSLGQGLEFLIYFQGNSAPDKSGLPSDRFSAERTGGSVSTLTIQRTQQEDSAVYLCASSLAGVNIQYFGAGTRLSVL.

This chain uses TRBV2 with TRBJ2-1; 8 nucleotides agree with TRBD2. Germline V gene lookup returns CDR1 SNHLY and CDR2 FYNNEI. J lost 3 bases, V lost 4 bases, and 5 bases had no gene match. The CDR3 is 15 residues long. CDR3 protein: CASSASGRSYNEQFF. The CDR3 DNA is TGTGCCAGCAGTGCGAGCGGGAGAAGCTACAATGAGCAGTTCTTC.

CDR3 nucleotides: TGTGCCAGCAGCGCCACTTCTGGAAACACCATATATTTT. Amino acids: CASSATSGNTIYF. The V call is TRBV9, the J call TRBJ1-3, with D unresolved. Per the germline V gene, CDR1 is SGDLS and CDR2 is YYNGEE. The CDR3 is 13 amino acids. The V gene lost 3 bases and the J gene lost 1 base, with 5 bases spanning the gap.

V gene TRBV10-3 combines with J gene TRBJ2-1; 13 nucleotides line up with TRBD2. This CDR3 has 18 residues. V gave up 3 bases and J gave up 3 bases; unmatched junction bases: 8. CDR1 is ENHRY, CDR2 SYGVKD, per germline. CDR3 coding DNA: TGTGCCATCAGTGACCCTAGGGGGACTAGCGGGAACTACAATGAGCAGTTCTTC. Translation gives CAISDPRGTSGNYNEQFF.

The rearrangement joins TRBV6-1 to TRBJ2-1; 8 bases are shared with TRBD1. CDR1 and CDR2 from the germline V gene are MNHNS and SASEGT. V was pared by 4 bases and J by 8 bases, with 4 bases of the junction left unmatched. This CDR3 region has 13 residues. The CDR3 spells CASSAGGPYEQFF. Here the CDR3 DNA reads TGTGCCAGCAGTGCAGGGGGCCCTTATGAGCAGTTCTTC.

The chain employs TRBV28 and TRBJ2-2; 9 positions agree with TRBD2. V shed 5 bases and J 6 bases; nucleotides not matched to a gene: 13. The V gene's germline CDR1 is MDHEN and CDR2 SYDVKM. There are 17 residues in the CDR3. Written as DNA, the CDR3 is TGTGCCAGCAGTACCGCCGCGGCCGGCGGGAGGGCCGGGGAGCTGTTTTTT. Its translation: CASSTAAAGGRAGELFF.

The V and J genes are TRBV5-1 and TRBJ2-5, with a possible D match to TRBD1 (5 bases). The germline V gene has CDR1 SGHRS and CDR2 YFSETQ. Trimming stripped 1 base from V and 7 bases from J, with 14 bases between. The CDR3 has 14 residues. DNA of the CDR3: TGCGCCAGCAGCTTGATTGGCCAGCAGGGGACCCAGTACTTC. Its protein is CASSLIGQQGTQYF.

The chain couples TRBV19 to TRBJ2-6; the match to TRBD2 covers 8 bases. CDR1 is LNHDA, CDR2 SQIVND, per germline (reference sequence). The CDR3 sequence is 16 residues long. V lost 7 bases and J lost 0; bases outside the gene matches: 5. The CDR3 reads CASKAGARSGANVLTF. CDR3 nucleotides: TGTGCCAGTAAAGCGGGAGCCCGCTCTGGGGCCAACGTCCTGACTTTC.

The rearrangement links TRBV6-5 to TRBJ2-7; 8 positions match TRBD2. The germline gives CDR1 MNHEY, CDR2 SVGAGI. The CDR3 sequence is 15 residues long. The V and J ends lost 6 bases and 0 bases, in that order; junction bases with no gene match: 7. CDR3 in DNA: TGTGCCAGCAGCCCCCCCAGCGGGGGCTCCTACGAGCAGTACTTC. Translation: CASSPPSGGSYEQYF.

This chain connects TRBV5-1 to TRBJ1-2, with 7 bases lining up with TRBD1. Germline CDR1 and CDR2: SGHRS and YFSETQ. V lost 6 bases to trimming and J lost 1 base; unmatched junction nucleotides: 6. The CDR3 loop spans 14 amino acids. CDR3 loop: CASTPNRGNYGYTF. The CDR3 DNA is TGCGCCAGCACCCCGAACAGGGGTAACTATGGCTACACCTTC.

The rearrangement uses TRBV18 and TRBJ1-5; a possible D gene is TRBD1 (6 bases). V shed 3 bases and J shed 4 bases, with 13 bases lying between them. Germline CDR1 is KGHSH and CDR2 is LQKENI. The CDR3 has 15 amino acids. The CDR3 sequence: CASSPPGTTNQPQHF. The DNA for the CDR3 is TGTGCCAGCTCACCTCCGGGGACAACAAATCAGCCCCAGCATTTT.

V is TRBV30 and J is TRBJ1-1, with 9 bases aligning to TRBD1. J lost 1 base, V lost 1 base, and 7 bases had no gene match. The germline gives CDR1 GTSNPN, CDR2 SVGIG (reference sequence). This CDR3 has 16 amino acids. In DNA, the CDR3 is TGTGCCTGGAGTGGAACAGGGGGCGGAGGGAACACTGAAGCTTTCTTT. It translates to CAWSGTGGGGNTEAFF.

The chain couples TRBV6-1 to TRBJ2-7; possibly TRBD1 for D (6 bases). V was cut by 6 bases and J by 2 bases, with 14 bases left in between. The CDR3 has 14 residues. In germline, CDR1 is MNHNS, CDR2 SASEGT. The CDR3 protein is CASSRTVFAYEQYF. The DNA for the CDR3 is TGTGCCAGCAGCAGGACAGTTTTCGCCTACGAGCAGTACTTC.

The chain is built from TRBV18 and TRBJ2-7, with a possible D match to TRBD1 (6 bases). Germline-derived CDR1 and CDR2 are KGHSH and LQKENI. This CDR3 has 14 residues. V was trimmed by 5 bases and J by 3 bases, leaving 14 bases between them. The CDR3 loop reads CASSSYRVGYEQYF. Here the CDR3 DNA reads TGTGCCAGCTCATCATACAGGGTTGGCTACGAGCAGTACTTC.